This TCR beta chain is drawn from a study of metastatic and nonmetastatic thyroid tumors. Study information: Across blood and tumor or nodule tissue, repertoires from malignant and benign thyroid patients were compared with one another.

TCRdb reprocessed the PCR reads using MiXCR. The data contain fewer than 70,000 clones, just under 30% of them singletons. Germline CDR1 is SGHRS and CDR2 is YFSETQ. Trimming at V came to 2 bases and at J to 2 bases, leaving 6 bases not matched to a gene. The CDR3 has 16 amino acids. Findings and caveats of the study: According to reports, the diversity of TCR beta was significantly higher in malignant thyroid tumors than in benign nodules, and this held in both blood and tumor samples.

A note on this clone: Its target is unknown.

Patients underwent thyroid surgery, and none had received any treatment before it. Sequences were obtained from blood. The source is a female donor with papillary thyroid cancer or a benign thyroid nodule (not recorded which). Some clones in this sample may be carry-over from other donors' samples. The chain is built from TRBV5-1 and TRBJ2-3; 9 nucleotides line up with TRBD1. The CDR3 reads CASSFVGTGYTDTQYF. For the CDR3, the DNA is TGCGCCAGCAGCTTCGTAGGGACAGGGTACACAGATACGCAGTATTTT.